This T cell receptor (beta chain) is from a study of blood T cells in healthy people across ages. Germline CDR1 is SGHRS and CDR2 is YFSETQ. CDR3 size: 15 residues. J lost 2 bases, V lost 1 base, and 2 bases had no gene match. In the case of this clonotype: The antigen is unknown.

Points from the study as a whole: Those diversity estimates obtained from one million T cells were thought to be underestimates.

Through a sample-barcoded 5' primer and a J-beta primer mix, a second PCR was run for roughly 7 to 11 cycles. TCRdb processed the 5' RACE reads anew with MiXCR; each CDR3 protein has one entry. The sample lists roughly 650,000 distinct CDR3 sequences, approximately 30% seen once, with 15% in the top ten. This clonotype was obtained from a woman at least 80 years old in good health. The V gene is TRBV5-1, the J gene TRBJ1-3, with 8 bases fitting TRBD1. Sequencing was done on a sample of blood. Here the CDR3 DNA reads TGCGCCAGCAGCTTGATGGACAGGGCTGGAAACACCATATATTTT. Translation gives CASSLMDRAGNTIYF.